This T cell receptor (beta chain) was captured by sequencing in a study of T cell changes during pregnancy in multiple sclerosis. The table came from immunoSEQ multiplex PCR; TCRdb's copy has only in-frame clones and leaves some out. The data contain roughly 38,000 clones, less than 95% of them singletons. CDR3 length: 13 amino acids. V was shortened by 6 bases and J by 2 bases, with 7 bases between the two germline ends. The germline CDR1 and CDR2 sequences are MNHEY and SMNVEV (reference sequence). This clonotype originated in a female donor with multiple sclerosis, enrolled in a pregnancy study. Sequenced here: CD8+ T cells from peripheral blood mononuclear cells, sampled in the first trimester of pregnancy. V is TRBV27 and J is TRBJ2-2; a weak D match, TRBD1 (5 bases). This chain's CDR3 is CASSTGNTGELFF. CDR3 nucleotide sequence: TGTGCCAGCAGCACAGGAAACACCGGGGAGCTGTTTTTT.